This TCR beta chain was identified during a study of CD8 T cells in Susac syndrome. Random hexamers were used to reverse transcribe an amount of roughly 0.5 to 1 ug RNA. TCRdb re-analysed the immunoSEQ multiplex PCR reads in MiXCR, keeping a single row per CDR3 protein. This table holds 55,000 to 85,000 distinct CDR3 sequences, nearly 96% found once. Germline trimming cut 5 bases from V and 2 bases from J; bases unmatched to any gene: 6. Looked up from germline, CDR1 is LGHDT and CDR2 is YNNKEL (reference sequence). The CDR3 is made up of 14 amino acids. The sample taken for sequencing was CD4+ T cells from PBMCs. This rearrangement joins TRBV3-1 to TRBJ2-7; 7 bases match TRBD1. This TCR came from a human donor with multiple sclerosis. CDR3 loop: CASSNRDRTYEQYF. In DNA, the CDR3 is TGTGCCAGCAGCAACCGGGACAGAACCTACGAGCAGTACTTC.